A single sample is the source of the 4 T cell receptor beta chains below, sequenced in a study of shared clonotypes between healthy human individuals. Some clones are missing from TCRdb's copy, which holds only in-frame ones; the method was immunoSEQ multiplex PCR. Among hundreds of thousands of clones, about 96% were seen once, and the ten largest hold approximately 0.2%. Naive CD8 cells lacked CD45RO, underwent positive selection for CCR7 and left out terminally differentiated effector memory CD45RA+ cells. The source material was naive CD8+ T cells sorted from blood. These receptors all come from a young man in good health.

The gene calls are TRBV9 and TRBJ2-1, with 9 positions matching TRBD2. The CDR3 contains 15 residues. Per the germline V gene, CDR1 is SGDLS and CDR2 is YYNGEE. V gave up 2 bases and J gave up 6 bases; unmatched junction bases: 6. DNA for the CDR3: TGTGCCAGCAGCGTTAGCGGGAGATCCGTCAATGAGCAGTTCTTC. Translation: CASSVSGRSVNEQFF.

This sequence joins TRBV29-1 and TRBJ2-1; D ambiguous. CDR3 length equals 10 residues. Germline-derived CDR1 and CDR2 are SQVTM and ANQGSEA. V dropped 6 bases and J dropped 9 bases, with 9 bases sitting between them. The CDR3 loop is CSVLHREQFF. The CDR3 nucleotides are TGCAGCGTGCTACATCGTGAGCAGTTCTTC.

This sequence joins TRBV6-6 and TRBJ2-7; TRBD2 matches at 10 bases. CDR1 MNHNY and CDR2 SVGAGI come from the germline V gene (reference sequence). The CDR3 spans 12 residues. V lost 7 bases to trimming and J lost 7 bases; unmatched junction nucleotides: 4. The CDR3 DNA reads as TGTGCCAGCAAGCGGGAGGGATGGGAGCAGTACTTC. Encoded protein: CASKREGWEQYF.

DNA of the CDR3: TGCGCCAGCAGTCACACGCCCTCGACATTGAGCTCCTACGAGCAGTACTTC. Protein product: CASSHTPSTLSSYEQYF. V is TRBV23-1 and J is TRBJ2-7; no reliable D call. TRBV23-1 falls under the ORF class, with uncertain function. Trimming removed 3 bases at V and 0 bases at J, with 18 bases between. The CDR3 runs 17 residues.